This entry lists 24 T cell receptor beta chains sequenced from one sample in a study of regulatory T cells in long-lasting Graves disease. Arm-PCR of CDR3 regions and iRepertoire HTBI primers were used to build TCR beta libraries. TCRdb reanalysed the multiplex PCR reads using MiXCR and keeps one entry per CDR3 protein. The table shows 350,000 to 400,000 distinct CDR3 sequences, with 15% to 18% occurring only once. Time point of the sample: newly diagnosed GD, antithyroid drugs for less than 3 months. The authors made the TCR library using RNA they extracted from PBMCs. This specimen consisted of peripheral blood mononuclear cells (PBMCs), obtained at new diagnosis, from a patient treated with antithyroid drugs. Source of these receptors: a female donor with Graves disease.

This clonotype showed up many times. The rearrangement links TRBV30 to TRBJ2-5, with 7 bases identical to TRBD2. CDR1 is GTSNPN and CDR2 is SVGIG in the germline V gene (reference sequence). The CDR3 is 15 residues long. J was trimmed by 2 bases and V by 5 bases; bases with no gene match: 11. CDR3 in amino acids: CAWGPGRVGQETQYF. DNA for the CDR3: TGTGCCTGGGGTCCTGGGAGGGTGGGTCAAGAGACCCAGTACTTC. Complete variable domain (other parts from reference TRBV30 and TRBJ2-5): SQTIHQWPATLVQPVGSPLSLECTVEGTSNPNLYWYRQAAGRGLQLLFYSVGIGQISSEVPQNLSASRPQDRQFILSSKKLLLSDSGFYLCAWGPGRVGQETQYFGPGTRLLVL.

This clonotype was detected ten times or more. The chain carries TRBV11-1 and TRBJ2-7, with no clear D. V dropped 2 bases and J dropped 2 bases, with 7 bases sitting between them. The length of the CDR3 is 13 residues. Germline CDR1 is SGHAT and CDR2 is FQDESV (reference sequence). The CDR3 coding sequence is TGTGCCAGCAGCTTACGTCTAGCCTACGAGCAGTACTTC. As protein: CASSLRLAYEQYF. The entire variable domain, with the rest obtained from reference TRBV11-1 and TRBJ2-7, is as follows: EAEVAQSPRYKITEKSQAVAFWCDPISGHATLYWYRQILGQGPELLVQFQDESVVDDSQLPKDRFSAERLKGVDSTLKIQPAELGDSAMYLCASSLRLAYEQYFGPGTRLTVT.

At least ten counts were recorded for this clonotype. The rearrangement links TRBV7-3 to TRBJ1-1; D unclear. The V gene lost 5 bases and the J gene lost 2 bases, with 9 bases spanning the gap. In germline, CDR1 is SGHTA, CDR2 FQGTGA. The CDR3 has 13 residues. The CDR3 protein is CASSRRRNTEAFF. In nucleotides, the CDR3 is TGTGCCAGCAGCCGGAGGAGAAACACTGAAGCTTTCTTT.

This clonotype was detected ten times or more. The CDR3 loop reads CASGLSRDNYGYTF. The CDR3 region has the DNA TGTGCTAGTGGTTTGAGCCGGGACAACTATGGCTACACCTTC. This sequence joins TRBV12-5 and TRBJ1-2, with D tentatively TRBD1 (5 bases). The germline gives CDR1 LGHNT, CDR2 FRNRAP. The CDR3 has 14 residues. The V end was cut by 2 bases, the J end by 2 bases, with 9 bases between.

This clonotype was detected many times. The chain uses TRBV2 and TRBJ1-2, with 7 bases identical to TRBD1. Trimming at V came to 0 bases and at J to 6 bases, leaving 1 base not matched to a gene. This CDR3 is built from 13 residues. The germline gives CDR1 SNHLY, CDR2 FYNNEI. CDR3 sequence: CASSEAQGDGYTF. In nucleotides, the CDR3 is TGTGCCAGCAGTGAAGCTCAGGGGGATGGCTACACCTTC.

The rearrangement uses TRBV7-9 and TRBJ1-4; 7 bases map to TRBD1. The trim removed 5 bases at V and 7 bases at J, leaving 7 bases unmatched. There are 14 residues in the CDR3. Germline V lookup: CDR1 SEHNR, CDR2 FQNEAQ (reference sequence). CDR3 loop: CASSPQGWVEKLFF. In DNA form, the CDR3 reads TGTGCCAGCAGCCCACAGGGGTGGGTTGAAAAACTGTTTTTT.

This clonotype was recorded at least ten times. The chain is built from TRBV20-1 and TRBJ1-4; the match to TRBD1 covers 9 bases. The germline gives CDR1 DFQATT, CDR2 SNEGSKA (reference sequence). The length of the CDR3 is 17 residues. V shed 6 bases, J shed 3 bases, and the junction held 14 bases outside the gene matches. The CDR3 sequence: CSARGQGVAEANEKLFF. DNA of the CDR3: TGCAGTGCGAGGGGACAGGGAGTGGCGGAGGCTAATGAAAAACTGTTTTTT.

This clonotype was seen many times. The rearrangement links TRBV6-1 to TRBJ2-7; tentatively, D is TRBD2 (6 bases). The V end lost 7 bases, the J end lost 1 base, and 20 bases lay between the germline ends. This CDR3 comprises 16 residues. CDR1 MNHNS and CDR2 SASEGT come from the germline V gene. This CDR3 is CASNSGERDGSYEQYF. CDR3 nucleotide sequence: TGTGCCAGCAATAGCGGTGAACGGGACGGGTCCTACGAGCAGTACTTC.

This clonotype was seen at least ten times. The J gene is TRBJ2-5, the V gene TRBV28; 7 positions match TRBD1. After removal of 7 bases from V and 3 bases from J, the junction contained 5 bases not matched to a gene. The germline V gene encodes CDR1 MDHEN and CDR2 SYDVKM. CDR3 size: 13 residues. The CDR3 nucleotides read TGTGCCAGCAATCCCGGGACAGAAGAGACCCAGTACTTC. Encoded protein: CASNPGTEETQYF.

The CDR3: CASSLTGQGARPDTQYF. DNA of the CDR3: TGTGCCAGCAGCTTAACGGGACAGGGGGCGCGCCCAGATACGCAGTATTTT. The J gene is TRBJ2-3, the V gene TRBV11-3; 12 bases map to TRBD1. Trimming removed 2 bases from V and 4 bases from J; junction bases left unmatched: 7. Germline assignment: CDR1 SGHNT and CDR2 YENEEA. This CDR3 is built from 17 residues. Together with reference TRBV11-3 and TRBJ2-3, the CDR3 gives the full variable domain: EAGVVQSPRYKIIEKKQPVAFWCNPISGHNTLYWYLQNLGQGPELLIRYENEEAVDDSQLPKDRFSAERLKGVDSTLKIQPAELGDSAVYLCASSLTGQGARPDTQYFGPGTRLTVL.

CDR3 sequence: CASSNNAGTSGRSGETQYF. The DNA for the CDR3 is TGTGCCAGCAGTAACAACGCGGGGACTAGCGGGAGGTCGGGTGAGACCCAGTACTTC. This chain uses TRBV12-3 or TRBV12-4 with TRBJ2-5; 15 bases match TRBD2. The CDR3 has 19 residues. The junction had 15 bases not matched to a gene; V was cut back by 5 bases and J by 5 bases.

Many counts were recorded for this clonotype. This rearrangement joins TRBV6-2 or TRBV6-3 to TRBJ1-5; no clear D gene. Germline loops: CDR1 MNHEY, CDR2 SVGEGT. Trimming stripped 2 bases from V and 3 bases from J, with 11 bases between. The CDR3 consists of 15 residues. CDR3 protein: CASSYGSSVNQPQHF. CDR3 bases: TGTGCCAGCAGTTACGGGAGTTCGGTCAATCAGCCCCAGCATTTT.

This clonotype came up many times. The chain combines TRBV5-6 with TRBJ1-1; the match to TRBD1 covers 9 bases. J gave up 6 bases and V 5 bases, and 11 bases lay outside the gene matches. The CDR3 covers 15 residues. The germline CDR1 and CDR2 sequences are SGHDT and YYEEEE. The CDR3 sequence: CASRPRTGEVAEAFF. The DNA for the CDR3 is TGTGCCAGCAGGCCGAGGACAGGGGAAGTCGCTGAAGCTTTCTTT.

This clonotype was detected a few times. The chain employs TRBV12-3 or TRBV12-4 and TRBJ1-5; D uncertain. The CDR3 is 13 residues long. The V and J ends lost 8 bases and 5 bases respectively, with 13 bases between them. The CDR3 DNA follows: TGTGCCAGCGGGGAACAGTCTCATCAGCCCCAGCATTTT. Protein: CASGEQSHQPQHF.

The table lists this clonotype with many counts. J is TRBJ2-7 and V is TRBV14; D gene uncertain. Germline V CDR1 and CDR2: SGHDN, FVKESK. The CDR3 is made up of 11 amino acids. With 3 bases removed from V and 3 bases from J, the gap between germline ends came to 3 bases. The CDR3 nucleotides are TGTGCCAGCAGCCACAACTACGAGCAGTACTTC. Protein: CASSHNYEQYF.

This clonotype occurred many times. The rearrangement links TRBV7-3 to TRBJ2-1; possibly TRBD2 for D (5 bases). CDR1 and CDR2 (germline): SGHTA, FQGTGA. CDR3 length: 14 residues. V dropped 5 bases and J dropped 7 bases, with 15 bases sitting between them. DNA of the CDR3: TGTGCCAGCAGCCAGGAACCGGGAAAAAATGAGCAGTTCTTC. It specifies CASSQEPGKNEQFF.

With respect to this clonotype: Since a far larger clone is one base different, this is likely a read error. V is TRBV12-3 or TRBV12-4 and J is TRBJ2-1, with TRBD2 as a possible D gene (5 bases). Near its end, the DNA agrees better with TRBJ2-5, so the J call may be wrong. The length of the CDR3 is 14 residues. The CDR3 region is CAGSPLGSQETQYF. As DNA, the CDR3 is TGTGCCGGCAGCCCCCTGGGGAGCCAAGAGACCCAGTACTTC.

This clonotype was recorded many times. The V and J genes are TRBV20-1 and TRBJ2-5; 7 bases line up with TRBD1. The germline V gene encodes CDR1 DFQATT and CDR2 SNEGSKA (reference sequence). The CDR3 runs to 11 residues. In DNA, the CDR3 is TGCACAACAGGGGTGAGGGAGACCCAGTACTTC. Protein product: CTTGVRETQYF.

This clonotype came up many times. The chain joins TRBV4-2 to TRBJ2-1, with 8 nucleotides matching TRBD1. The CDR3 sequence is 14 residues long. Germline CDR1 reads LGHNA; CDR2 reads YNFKEQ. With 3 bases clipped from V and 7 bases from J, the junction kept 5 bases outside the gene matches. The CDR3 sequence: CASSHPDRGNEQFF. The CDR3 DNA follows: TGTGCCAGCAGCCACCCCGACAGGGGAAATGAGCAGTTCTTC.

This clonotype came up many times. The rearrangement joins TRBV2 to TRBJ2-2; 9 bases agree with TRBD2. V trimming: 4 bases; J trimming: 8 bases; junction bases outside the gene matches: 14. Germline lookup yields CDR1 SNHLY and CDR2 FYNNEI. This CDR3 comprises 17 residues. The DNA of the CDR3 is TGTGCCAGCAGTGTACCTAGCGGGATCCCGACTGGGGGGGAGCTGTTTTTT. Translated: CASSVPSGIPTGGELFF.

This clonotype was counted between two and nine times. This chain connects TRBV10-3 to TRBJ2-3, with a weak D call TRBD2 (6 bases). The germline gives CDR1 ENHRY, CDR2 SYGVKD. V shed 8 bases and J shed 3 bases, with 12 bases lying between them. This CDR3 is built from 13 residues. The CDR3 DNA reads TGTGCCATCGCGCATCGGGAGACAGATACGCAGTATTTT. Its protein product is CAIAHRETDTQYF.

This clonotype showed up many times. This chain connects TRBV6-2 or TRBV6-3 to TRBJ1-2, with 8 bases matching TRBD1. The V gene end was trimmed by 4 bases and the J gene end by 4 bases; junction bases not matched to a gene: 11. This CDR3 is built from 16 residues. Germline CDR1 MNHEY, CDR2 SVGEGT. The CDR3 DNA reads TGTGCCAGCAGTTCGGACAGGGCGGAGAGAGGCTATGGCTACACCTTC. Translating gives CASSSDRAERGYGYTF.

In nucleotides, the CDR3 is TGCGCCAGCTCCCCGGGGCTACTAACTAATGAAAAACTGTTTTTT. It codes for CASSPGLLTNEKLFF. The V and J genes are TRBV5-1 and TRBJ1-4; the D gene is possibly TRBD1 (5 bases). Germline V gene data show CDR1 as SGHRS and CDR2 as YFSETQ. With 7 bases removed from V and 1 base from J, the gap between germline ends came to 14 bases. CDR3 size: 15 residues.

This clonotype was detected a few times. This chain's CDR3 is CATSRTVGGGDEQYF. CDR3 DNA: TGTGCCACCAGCAGGACCGTGGGAGGGGGGGACGAGCAGTACTTC. The chain uses TRBV15 and TRBJ2-7; TRBD2 might be the D (7 bases). Between the trimmed V and J ends, which lost 3 bases and 5 bases, there was a span of 17 bases. Germline V gives CDR1 LNHNV, CDR2 YYDKDF (reference sequence). The CDR3 covers 15 residues.